This TCR beta chain originates from a study of T cells in Graves' hyperthyroidism and ophthalmopathy. General observations from the study: Blood also carried most thyroid clonotypes expanded above 0.001.

This clonotype was detected many times. Its antigen is as yet unknown. Amplification yielded TCR beta CDR3 regions, with RNA transcripts as the source. First-round RT-PCR targeting the TCR CDR3 was performed with the HTBI primer set. A single record per CDR3 protein comes from TCRdb applying MiXCR to the multiplex PCR reads. This repertoire shows 490,000 or so distinct CDR3 sequences, nearly 20% found once; its top ten account for over 45%. V was cut by 7 bases and J by 0 bases, with 17 bases left in between. The length of the CDR3 is 16 residues. CDR1 MNHEY and CDR2 SVGEGT come from the germline V gene. Criteria for exclusion of patients were uncontrolled infection, other autoimmune disease, pregnancy or lactation. Diagnosis rested on symptoms, serum thyroxine and TRAb, thyroid ultrasound, and orbital computed tomography.

The rearrangement links TRBV6-2 or TRBV6-3 to TRBJ2-3; D might be TRBD2 (6 bases). Input material: blood. This TCR came from a man aged 40-49 years with Graves' ophthalmopathy. The CDR3: CASTPLAGTSTDTQYF. CDR3 nucleotide sequence: TGTGCCAGCACCCCCCTTGCGGGAACCAGCACAGATACGCAGTATTTT.